This T cell receptor beta chain emerged from a study of human T cells and chemical hapten exposure (dated by TCRdb to about 2021). Study-level background: For sensitization, 2% DPC in acetone was applied to a 2 cm by 2 cm area of upper inner arm skin. Patients additionally received weekly therapeutic DPC doses to the scalp throughout the roughly 24-week study period. Patch testing on the upper back used Finn chambers containing 0.01% DPC, with scoring done after 6 days according to International Contact Dermatitis Research Group standards. Most of the patients in the cohort were female, and the cohort covered alopecia areata with under or over 50% scalp involvement, alopecia totalis and alopecia universalis. Libraries were pooled for sequencing, and variation in per-sample TCR yields was attributed mainly to small differences in library volumes within the pool. In alopecia patients, the study followed how the peripheral blood TCR repertoire changed in vivo over primary and secondary sensitization to diphenylcyclopropenone (DPC), a hapten. Patient blood was sampled pre-sensitization (week 0) and at 2, 6 and about 24 weeks after DPC sensitization. Twenty-nine alopecia patients provided blood for TCR sequencing at one to four time points (pre-sensitization, 2, 6 and 24 weeks). Broad study findings and their caveats: A positive correlation was found between the number of PT1 expanded TCRs and patch test score, with significance reached at thresholds 8, 16 and 32 but not 4. Because all patients had alopecia, a presumed autoimmune disease, the immune response of the patients might differ from that of healthy individuals. No change with DPC sensitization was found in the number of TCRs above 1 in 1000 frequency, and no evidence of global repertoire structure alterations was found. Repeated subsampling changed both the strength of the expansion versus patch-test correlation and the threshold at which the correlation became significant. Significantly more large CDR3 similarity clusters were formed by expanded TCRs than by pre-sensitization or healthy control sets, consistent with antigen-driven responses.

This clonotype appeared many times. Its antigen target is currently unknown. One base away there is no much larger clone; base qualities are not given. Libraries were prepared through RACE. Sequencing used a NextSeq 500. During library preparation, unique molecular identifiers were attached to individual cDNA molecules so that TCRs could be counted quantitatively and reproducibly. Both TCR alpha and TCR beta chains were sequenced from each blood RNA sample. Per the original workflow: Samples had a median of 95,638 TCRs, with a range from about 23,224 to 750,000. V, J and CDR3 annotation of the TCR reads was performed with the Decombinator software suite. To make PS versus PT1 abundance plots, every sample was subsampled to the same number of TCRs (28,000). TCRs were defined as expanded if absent before sensitization and observed at least eight times at the 2-week time point. TCRdb handled the public reads itself, with Q25 trimming in fastp and clone calling in MiXCR, and kept productive beta chains. When rows share a CDR3 protein, they turn into one entry using the most common DNA and genes. What appears here as the V and J calls and clone size reflects TCRdb's work, not the paper's. This sample is represented by 340,000 or so distinct CDR3 sequences; roughly 6.9% of them were singletons. The ten largest clones add up to more than 7% of the sample.

The time point label of this sample denotes: patch test 1, 2 weeks after DPC sensitization. The sample's treatment or condition label is to be understood as: therapeutic diphenylcyclopropenone sensitization with weekly scalp DPC. At each patch-test visit, blood was drawn before the patch test was applied. Patients were considered eligible if aged 18 to 70, diagnosed with alopecia and deemed suitable for DPC therapy, and patients were excluded if pregnant. Total RNA was extracted from unfractionated whole blood that had been collected in Tempus Blood RNA tubes. CDR1 LNHNV and CDR2 YYDKDF were looked up in the germline V gene (reference sequence). V gives up 1 base and J gives up 0 bases, and the segment between their germline ends measures 8 bases. The CDR3 runs 15 residues from the cysteine to the phenylalanine. The read is trimmed to its CDR3 DNA, 45 bases read in frame from base 1.

Here the sequenced sample was whole blood, taken in connection with sensitization to the hapten diphenylcyclopropenone (DPC). The receptor was derived from a woman aged 18-30 years with alopecia areata. Some clones in this sample may be carry-over from other donors' samples. Recombination linked TRBV15 to TRBJ2-3; TRBD1 is perhaps the D gene, given 6 matching bases. The CDR3 sequence is CATSRGTDSTDTQYF. The bases read TGTGCCACCAGCAGAGGGACAGATAGCACAGATACGCAGTATTTT.